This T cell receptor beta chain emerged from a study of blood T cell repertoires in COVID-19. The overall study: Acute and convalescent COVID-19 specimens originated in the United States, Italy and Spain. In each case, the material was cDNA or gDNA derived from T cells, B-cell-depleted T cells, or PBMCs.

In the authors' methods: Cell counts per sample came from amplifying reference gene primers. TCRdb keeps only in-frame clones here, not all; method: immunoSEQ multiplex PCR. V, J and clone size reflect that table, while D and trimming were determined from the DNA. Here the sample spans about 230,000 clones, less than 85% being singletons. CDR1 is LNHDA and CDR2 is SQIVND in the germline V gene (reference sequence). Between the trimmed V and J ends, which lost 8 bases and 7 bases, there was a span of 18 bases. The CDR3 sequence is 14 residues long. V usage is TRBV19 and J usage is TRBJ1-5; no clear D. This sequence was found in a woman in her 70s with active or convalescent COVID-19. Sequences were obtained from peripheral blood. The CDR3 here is CASRDTGAVQPQHF. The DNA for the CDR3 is TGTGCCAGTCGGGATACGGGTGCGGTCCAGCCCCAGCATTTT.